The entry below describes one T cell receptor (beta chain). This clone was found a few times. Which antigen it targets is not known. No base quality information exists; no much larger clone differs at one position. This record comes from a study of CD8+ T cells in alopecia areata (dated by TCRdb to the late 2010s). Study-level background: Treated patients were enrolled in an open-label pilot trial of oral tofacitinib, 5 to 10 mg twice daily, for moderate-to-severe alopecia areata. Tofacitinib was given for 6 to 18 months, followed by 6 months of follow-up off drug to assess delayed response and recurrence. The study used high-throughput TCRbeta sequencing to examine T cell clonal expansion in alopecia areata, in both the C3H/HeJ mouse model and human patients. Scalp tissue and sorted CD4+ and CD8+ peripheral blood T cells from patchy and totalis/universalis alopecia areata patients and from healthy controls were covered by human TCRbeta sequencing. Tofacitinib-treated patients had biopsies at baseline and at 4 and 24 weeks of treatment, with a later scalp biopsy in several patients. Clonality in the scalp was compared among normal scalp (n=4), patchy alopecia areata scalp (n=8), and alopecia totalis/universalis scalp (n=8). RNA was extracted with the PAXgene miRNA kit for fixed scalp, the miRNeasy kit for PBMCs, and the RNeasy kit for mouse skin. Amplification of TCRbeta CDR3 regions was done by immunoSEQ multiplex PCR using 35 Vbeta forward primers and 13 Jbeta reverse primers. The investigation overall reported the following: Scalp TCR repertoire analysis is complicated because resident alphabeta T cells in normal human skin are also sequenced, whereas mouse skin is dominated by gammadelta T cells. Shared TCR sequences between patients were less evident than in mice, which may be partly attributable to HLA diversity in the patient population. Compared with normal scalp, lesional scalp, particularly in alopecia totalis/universalis, had higher clonality and more expanded CD8+ clones, which suggests antigenic drive.

The label giving this sample's time point can be read as: baseline before oral tofacitinib. Peripheral blood and lesional scalp punch biopsies were obtained from patients with alopecia areata. After PBMCs were isolated by density centrifugation and stained for CD3, CD4 and CD8, a FACSAria was used to sort CD4+ and CD8+ T cells. Library preparation was by the immunoSEQ multiplex PCR assay. RNA was extracted from all samples and reverse transcribed into cDNA as template for TCR sequencing. First-strand cDNA was synthesized with SuperScript III using a 2:1 mix of oligo-dT and random hexamers. Amplification bias was assessed with a synthetic immune receptor repertoire, and residual bias was removed computationally. The authors processed their data as follows. After raw reads were preprocessed to remove errors, the CDR3 was defined following IMGT conventions as running from the conserved cysteine to phenylalanine. To get clonality, Shannon entropy was normalized by log2 of the number of productive unique TCRs and the result was subtracted from 1. Scalp TCRbeta sequences were cross-referenced with sorted blood CD4 and CD8 repertoires so that the CD4 or CD8 identity of scalp clones could be inferred. Imported from immuneACCESS, the table was reduced by TCRdb to in-frame sequences with V and J called. These copies leave out some clones; in studies compared against another copy, an unresolved V gene accounts for under half, and the cause of the remainder is not known. That table supplies the V and J calls and clone size; D and trimming were determined from the DNA. The sample yields about 180,000 clones; more than 60% were counted once. The ten biggest clones cover under 2% of the sample.

The TCR comes from a human donor with alopecia areata. The specimen was CD4+ T cells sorted from blood, collected at week 0.

The CDR3 protein: CSVWEGALYGYTF. The DNA sequence reads TGCAGCGTTTGGGAAGGGGCCCTTTATGGCTACACCTTC. The chain links TRBV29-1 with TRBJ1-2; perhaps TRBD1 is the D gene, with 5 bases matching. The CDR3 runs 13 amino acids, cysteine and phenylalanine included. Only the CDR3 region is kept as DNA, spanning 39 bases read in frame from base 1. From the germline V gene, CDR1 is SQVTM and CDR2 is ANQGSEA. V is cut by 5 bases and J by 5 bases, and the space between the germline ends is 15 bases.